The T cell receptor (beta chain) under discussion was sequenced for a study of neurological immune-mediated disorders. The CDR3 is 16 residues long. The V gene end was trimmed by 4 bases and the J gene end by 5 bases; junction bases not matched to a gene: 11. Germline loops: CDR1 SEHNR, CDR2 FQNEAQ (reference sequence). This clonotype was seen repeatedly, ten times or more. Antigen unknown. It was from 2 million PBMCs stored at -80 C that the unsorted libraries were obtained. Over 180 million TCR-beta sequences from 15-18 subjects were obtained in each sequencing run. TCRdb reanalysed the 5' RACE reads using MiXCR and keeps one entry per CDR3 protein. The sample records roughly 120,000 distinct CDR3 sequences, about 3.2% being singletons. The study's findings and limits: When repertoires were grouped phylogenetically, those of 18 of 34 multiple sclerosis patients fell into one related-CDR3 cluster, a possible signature. Expanded clones shared no identical CDR3 amino acid sequences across subjects, which suggested private TCR-beta repertoires in all groups.

This clonotype originated in a woman in her 30s with multiple sclerosis. This chain links TRBV7-9 with TRBJ1-2; 9 bases align to TRBD1. Sequencing was done on a sample of PBMCs. CDR3 DNA sequence: TGTGCCAGCAGCTCAACAGGGGGCTCTCCCCATTATGGCTACACCTTC. It encodes CASSSTGGSPHYGYTF.